This TCR beta chain derives from a study of breast tumors, draining lymph nodes, adjacent tissues. Findings and limits, study-wide: The data were judged consistent with most tumor T cells coming from lymph node and expanding in tumor.

From germline, CDR1 is SGHTA and CDR2 FQGNSA. V lost 4 bases to trimming and J lost 7 bases, with 16 bases between them. The CDR3 is 14 residues long. Breast cancer patients provided tissue from their axillary draining lymph nodes. This clonotype was detected ten times or more. Antigen unknown. TCRdb reprocessed the multiplex PCR reads with MiXCR, giving one entry per CDR3 protein. The table shows approximately 230,000 distinct CDR3 sequences, with 30% to 35% occurring only once. The source is a female donor with breast cancer. Some clones in this sample may be carry-over from other donors' samples. The chain is built from TRBV7-2 and TRBJ1-2; TRBD1 is a possible D gene (6 bases). The sequenced material came from axillary lymph node tissue. CDR3 DNA sequence: TGTGCCAGCAGCTCCCCCGGGGGCACCAGTGGCTACACCTTC. Translated: CASSSPGGTSGYTF.